A single sample is the source of the 22 T cell receptor beta chains below, sequenced in a study of OX40 agonist ivuxolimab in advanced cancers. Measured with immunoSEQ multiplex PCR; TCRdb has only the in-frame clones, and not every one. The sample has about 64,000 clones; more than 75% are singletons. Source: CD4+ or CD8+ T cells sorted from blood, taken in a trial of the OX40 agonist ivuxolimab. These receptors originate from an adult with an advanced solid tumor such as melanoma, head and neck, liver or kidney cancer.

The chain has TRBV19 and TRBJ2-2, with unresolved D. Trimming shortened V by 5 bases and J by 4 bases, and 11 bases separated the two germline ends. Germline lookup yields CDR1 LNHDA and CDR2 SQIVND (reference sequence). The length of the CDR3 is 14 residues. CDR3 in DNA: TGTGCCAGTAGTTCCCAGGTCGGCACCGGGGAGCTGTTTTTT. Translated: CASSSQVGTGELFF.

Written as DNA, the CDR3 is TGTGCCAGCAGCCAACGACCTCGGGTTGTTGAAGCTTTCTTT. Encoded protein: CASSQRPRVVEAFF. This chain uses TRBV2 with TRBJ1-1, with no clear D. V lost 6 bases and J lost 7, with 18 bases in between. The CDR3 covers 14 residues. The germline V gene encodes CDR1 SNHLY and CDR2 FYNNEI.

V is TRBV14 and J is TRBJ2-3; unclear D gene. The germline CDR1 and CDR2 sequences are SGHDN and FVKESK. This CDR3 has 17 residues. The V end lost 3 bases, the J end lost 2 bases, and 18 bases lay between the germline ends. The CDR3 DNA follows: TGTGCCAGCAGCCAGGAGCACCCTTGGCCAGACACAGATACGCAGTATTTT. This sequence encodes CASSQEHPWPDTDTQYF.

This clone was observed once. The chain uses TRBV7-8 and TRBJ2-1, with D unresolved. The CDR3 is 13 amino acids. Trimming pared 0 bases from V and 4 bases from J, leaving 4 bases between. Germline loops: CDR1 SGHVS, CDR2 FQNEAQ. The CDR3, as DNA: TGTGCCAGCAGCTTAGCGCGGTACAATGAGCAGTTCTTC. This encodes CASSLARYNEQFF.

As for this clone: This sample also contains other DNA sequences that code for the same CDR3. CDR3 DNA sequence: TGTGCCTGGAGTGTAGGCGGGTTGGGCGGGCGGGGGGAGCTGTTTTTT. Translation: CAWSVGGLGGRGELFF. The chain uses TRBV30 and TRBJ2-2; D is possibly TRBD2 (5 bases). CDR3 length: 16 residues. V was shortened by 0 bases and J by 8 bases, with 19 bases between the two germline ends. The germline V gene has CDR1 GTSNPN and CDR2 SVGIG (reference sequence).

The V call is TRBV5-4, the J call TRBJ2-1; weak D call: TRBD2 (6 bases). The CDR3 has 16 residues. Trimming left V 4 bases short and J 2 bases short, with 16 bases between. Germline-derived CDR1 and CDR2 are SGHNT and YYREEE (reference sequence). The DNA for the CDR3 is TGTGCCAGCAGCAAAGAGGGCGGGATCCCCTACAATGAGCAGTTCTTC. As protein: CASSKEGGIPYNEQFF. Drawing the rest from reference TRBV5-4 and TRBJ2-1, the complete variable domain is ETGVTQSPTHLIKTRGQQVTLRCSSQSGHNTVSWYQQALGQGPQFIFQYYREEENGRGNFPPRFSGLQFPNYSSELNVNALELDDSALYLCASSKEGGIPYNEQFFGPGTRLTVL.

This rearrangement joins TRBV4-1 to TRBJ1-5; TRBD1 matches 7 bases. This CDR3 has 17 amino acids. Trimming at V came to 3 bases and at J to 5 bases, leaving 13 bases not matched to a gene. The germline CDR1 and CDR2 sequences are MGHRA and YSYEKL. CDR3 nucleotide sequence: TGCGCCAGCAGCCACCCCCCAAAGGGGGCCCTCTATCAGCCCCAGCATTTT. Translating gives CASSHPPKGALYQPQHF.

The chain uses TRBV30 and TRBJ1-1; 8 bases line up with TRBD1. Trimming cost V 3 bases and J 1 base; bases outside gene matches: 1. This CDR3 spans 13 amino acids. Germline lookup yields CDR1 GTSNPN and CDR2 SVGIG (reference sequence). CDR3 sequence reads: CAWSQGANTEAFF. The CDR3 DNA sequence: TGTGCCTGGAGCCAGGGGGCGAACACTGAAGCTTTCTTT.

V and J are TRBV18 and TRBJ2-5; D not resolved. This CDR3 comprises 14 residues. From germline, CDR1 is KGHSH and CDR2 LQKENI. The V end lost 0 bases, the J end lost 2 bases, and 7 bases lay between the germline ends. CDR3 nucleotides: TGTGCCAGCTCACCACCAAGCAGTCAAGAGACCCAGTACTTC. Translation: CASSPPSSQETQYF.

The CDR3 nucleotides read TGTGCCTGGAGTACACCTGGAACTAGCGGGTACCAAAGCTCCTACAATGAGCAGTTCTTC. Protein product: CAWSTPGTSGYQSSYNEQFF. This rearrangement joins TRBV30 to TRBJ2-1, with TRBD2 identical over 9 bases. The CDR3 runs to 20 residues. V dropped 2 bases and J dropped 0; count of bases not matched to a gene: 17. The V gene's germline CDR1 is GTSNPN and CDR2 SVGIG (reference sequence).

The CDR3 loop is CASSVDRGRGYTF. The CDR3 DNA reads as TGTGCCAGCAGCGTAGACAGGGGGCGAGGCTACACCTTC. V is TRBV9 and J is TRBJ1-2; 9 nucleotides agree with TRBD1. Germline assignment: CDR1 SGDLS and CDR2 YYNGEE. The CDR3 consists of 13 residues. Unmatched junction bases numbered 2, after V lost 0 bases and J lost 8 bases. The full variable domain, completed using reference TRBV9 and TRBJ1-2, is DSGVTQTPKHLITATGQRVTLRCSPRSGDLSVYWYQQSLDQGLQFLIQYYNGEERAKGNILERFSAQQFPDLHSELNLSSLELGDSALYFCASSVDRGRGYTFGSGTRLTVV.

In this sample, this clone turned up once. This chain uses TRBV6-6 with TRBJ2-5; unclear D gene. Germline V gene lookup returns CDR1 MNHNY and CDR2 SVGAGI (reference sequence). V shed 2 bases and J shed 4 bases, with 2 bases lying between them. This CDR3 is built from 11 residues. The CDR3 loop is CASSYGETQYF. CDR3 DNA: TGTGCCAGCAGTTACGGAGAGACCCAGTACTTC.

This rearrangement joins TRBV4-3 to TRBJ2-3; 7 bases align to TRBD2. The germline CDR1 and CDR2 sequences are LGHNA and YSLEER. Trimming at V came to 1 base and at J to 6 bases, leaving 4 bases not matched to a gene. This CDR3 has 14 amino acids. The CDR3 loop is CASSQVLASDTQYF. The CDR3 region has the DNA TGCGCCAGCAGCCAAGTACTAGCGTCGGATACGCAGTATTTT.

The chain couples TRBV9 to TRBJ2-1; D is undetermined. Trimming shortened V by 0 bases and J by 5 bases, and 6 bases separated the two germline ends. Germline V gene data show CDR1 as SGDLS and CDR2 as YYNGEE. The CDR3 length is 13 residues. The CDR3 DNA reads as TGTGCCAGCAGCGTAGGTTGGGACAATGAGCAGTTCTTC. This gives the protein CASSVGWDNEQFF.

The rearrangement uses TRBV30 and TRBJ1-1; 7 bases align to TRBD1. The CDR3 totals 15 residues. Germline values: CDR1 GTSNPN, CDR2 SVGIG (reference sequence). Trimming removed 3 bases from V and 4 bases from J; junction bases left unmatched: 11. The chain's CDR3 is CAWSHADRAGTEAFF. DNA for the CDR3: TGTGCCTGGAGCCATGCAGACAGGGCGGGCACTGAAGCTTTCTTT.

The chain combines TRBV2 with TRBJ2-1; 7 bases align to TRBD2. V trimming: 7 bases; J trimming: 2 bases; junction bases outside the gene matches: 2. CDR3 length equals 13 residues. Germline V gene lookup returns CDR1 SNHLY and CDR2 FYNNEI. In nucleotides, the CDR3 is TGTGCCAGCACCGCGGGAGCCTACAATGAGCAGTTCTTC. It is translated as CASTAGAYNEQFF.

The chain carries TRBV6-5 and TRBJ1-1; no reliable D call. CDR1 is MNHEY, CDR2 SVGAGI, per germline. The CDR3 length is 14 residues. V lost 6 bases and J lost 2, with 13 bases in between. This CDR3 is CASSLATFNTEAFF. The CDR3 DNA is TGTGCCAGCAGCCTCGCGACTTTTAACACTGAAGCTTTCTTT.

The table lists this clone with a count of one. The V gene is TRBV4-3, the J gene TRBJ1-2; 7 bases are a match to TRBD1. CDR1 is LGHNA and CDR2 is YSLEER in the germline V gene. This CDR3 contains 15 residues. V was clipped by 2 bases and J by 4 bases; unmatched bases: 7. CDR3 DNA: TGCGCCAGCAGCCAACAATACAGGGGCGGCTATGGCTACACCTTC. Amino acids: CASSQQYRGGYGYTF.

The chain links TRBV7-6 to TRBJ2-3, with 10 bases fitting TRBD2. V was pared by 6 bases and J by 3 bases, with 15 bases of the junction left unmatched. Germline values: CDR1 SGHVS, CDR2 FNYEAQ. The CDR3 has 18 amino acids. CDR3 residues: CASSTGVAGGMQTDTQYF. CDR3 nucleotides: TGTGCCAGCAGTACCGGAGTAGCGGGGGGAATGCAAACAGATACGCAGTATTTT.

The chain has TRBV10-2 and TRBJ2-7; D gene uncertain. This CDR3 is built from 12 residues. From germline, CDR1 is WSHSY and CDR2 SAAADI. Between the trimmed V and J ends, which lost 6 bases and 3 bases, there was a span of 9 bases. The CDR3 spells CASSLTGYEQYF. The CDR3 coding sequence is TGCGCCAGCAGCCTGACTGGCTACGAGCAGTACTTC.

The chain couples TRBV5-4 to TRBJ2-5; TRBD1 aligns across 9 bases. CDR1 is SGHNT, CDR2 YYREEE, per germline (reference sequence). V gave up 0 bases and J gave up 5 bases; unmatched junction bases: 5. The CDR3 runs 15 residues. CDR3 sequence reads: CASSLATGGGETQYF. Here the CDR3 DNA reads TGTGCCAGCAGCTTGGCGACAGGGGGAGGCGAGACCCAGTACTTC.

The chain combines TRBV4-1 with TRBJ2-7; the D gene is possibly TRBD1 (5 bases). V gave up 3 bases and J gave up 5 bases, with 8 bases separating them. Germline V gives CDR1 MGHRA, CDR2 YSYEKL. The CDR3 extends over 12 amino acids. The CDR3 DNA reads TGCGCCAGCAGCCATGTCAGGGACGAGCAGTACTTC. It yields the protein CASSHVRDEQYF.